This T cell receptor (beta chain) emerged from a study of post-analysis software for immune sequencing data. Study details: Relapsing-remitting, secondary progressive and progressive-relapsing multiple sclerosis were all included among the disease courses.

This clonotype was recorded many times. The target antigen is unknown. Germline V gene lookup returns CDR1 SQVTM and CDR2 ANQGSEA. The CDR3 extends over 11 amino acids. The J segment lost 8 bases and the V segment lost 7 bases, leaving 7 bases of the junction unmatched. Findings and caveats of the study: Batch-matched samples strongly co-clustered by F measure. Relative to controls, patients with multiple sclerosis showed significantly lower normalized Chao1 diversity. Controls showed lower frequencies than patients for five TRBV segments, and TRBV5-6, TRBV5-1 and TRBV20-1 were among these.

Unique-molecular-identifier-tagged TCR beta cDNA libraries were used. The yield from approximately 1 to 10 million T cells was 500,000 or so cDNA molecules in total. Via MiXCR, TCRdb re-called the PCR reads, giving one row per CDR3 protein. The sample carries under 200,000 distinct CDR3 sequences, approximately 30% recorded once. The rearrangement links TRBV29-1 to TRBJ1-2, with TRBD1 identical over 7 bases. The sequence was obtained from a girl under 18 with multiple sclerosis. The material sequenced was blood. This CDR3 reads CSGGTARGYTF. CDR3 DNA sequence: TGCAGCGGGGGGACAGCGCGCGGCTACACCTTC.